This entry lists 14 T cell receptor beta chains sequenced from one sample in a study of blood T cell repertoires in COVID-19. Using immunoSEQ multiplex PCR, the repertoire was profiled, and TCRdb retains in-frame clones only, with some absent. The data show 200,000 to 250,000 clones, 81% seen once. Sequencing input: peripheral blood. The receptors were sampled from a woman of 80 years or more with COVID-19, enrolled during active disease.

The chain is built from TRBV19 and TRBJ1-1; D gene unclear. Trimming removed 8 bases at V and 8 bases at J, with 12 bases between. This CDR3 contains 11 residues. Looked up from germline, CDR1 is LNHDA and CDR2 is SQIVND (reference sequence). In nucleotides, the CDR3 is TGTGCCAGTCGGAGAGAACTCGAAGCTTTCTTT. Protein sequence: CASRRELEAFF.

The J gene is TRBJ2-1, the V gene TRBV4-1; 11 bases map to TRBD2. CDR1 and CDR2 from the germline V gene are MGHRA and YSYEKL. The J segment lost 15 bases and the V segment lost 0 bases, leaving 10 bases of the junction unmatched. The CDR3 is 15 amino acids. The CDR3 region is CASSQEGSGRAPTFF. CDR3 nucleotides: TGCGCCAGCAGCCAAGAGGGTAGCGGGAGGGCTCCGACGTTCTTC.

The genes are TRBV24-1 and TRBJ1-6; D gene uncertain. The V end was cut by 10 bases, the J end by 6 bases, with 24 bases between. This CDR3 is 17 amino acids long. The germline CDR1 and CDR2 sequences are KGHDR and SFDVKD. The DNA of the CDR3 is TGTGCCACGAAGTTGACGGAGATTGGAATCCGTAATTCACCCCTCCACTTT. Translation gives CATKLTEIGIRNSPLHF.

Here the CDR3 reads CASSLVAGFYNEQFF. In DNA form, the CDR3 reads TGTGCCAGCAGCTTGGTAGCGGGGTTCTACAATGAGCAGTTCTTC. V gene TRBV7-3 combines with J gene TRBJ2-1; TRBD2 aligns across 8 bases. Trimming cost V 3 bases and J 3 bases; bases outside gene matches: 4. Germline CDR1 and CDR2: SGHTA and FQGTGA. The CDR3 is made up of 15 amino acids.

The chain links TRBV2 to TRBJ1-3, with D unresolved. V shed 7 bases and J shed 0 bases, with 13 bases lying between them. The CDR3 has 15 residues. The germline V gene has CDR1 SNHLY and CDR2 FYNNEI. The CDR3 DNA follows: TGTGCCAGCACCTACTTTCCGAGCTCTGGAAACACCATATATTTT. Its protein is CASTYFPSSGNTIYF.

The V call is TRBV4-3, the J call TRBJ1-5, with D maybe TRBD1 (5 bases). V shed 0 bases and J shed 4 bases, with 10 bases lying between them. There are 15 residues in the CDR3. CDR1 and CDR2 (germline): LGHNA, YSLEER. The CDR3 DNA reads TGCGCCAGCAGCCAAGACGGGGGATGGAATCAGCCCCAGCATTTT. The encoded protein is CASSQDGGWNQPQHF.

The CDR3 DNA reads TGCGCCAGCAGCCCGACAGGGGAGGGTCAGCCCCAGCATTTT. Its translation is CASSPTGEGQPQHF. The chain carries TRBV5-1 and TRBJ1-5, with TRBD1 identical over 8 bases. This CDR3 region has 14 residues. Germline V CDR1 and CDR2: SGHRS, YFSETQ. V lost 4 bases and J lost 6; bases outside the gene matches: 6.

This clone has just a few counts. The chain recombines TRBV11-1 with TRBJ1-3; D is ambiguous. The CDR3 is 14 residues long. The germline V gene encodes CDR1 SGHAT and CDR2 FQDESV (reference sequence). V lost 7 bases, J lost 2 bases, and 12 bases lay in between. This CDR3 is CASNPDGPGNTIYF. CDR3 nucleotide sequence: TGTGCCAGCAATCCAGATGGGCCTGGAAACACCATATATTTT.

J is TRBJ2-1 and V is TRBV28, with TRBD2 identical over 7 bases. CDR1 MDHEN and CDR2 SYDVKM come from the germline V gene. The V gene end was trimmed by 5 bases and the J gene end by 4 bases; junction bases not matched to a gene: 8. This CDR3 comprises 15 residues. CDR3 loop: CASSIGGSGYNEQFF. The CDR3 DNA follows: TGTGCCAGCAGTATCGGGGGGTCGGGATACAATGAGCAGTTCTTC.

This chain uses TRBV11-1 with TRBJ2-2, with TRBD1 identical over 7 bases. Germline lookup yields CDR1 SGHAT and CDR2 FQDESV (reference sequence). V lost 6 bases, J lost 1 base, and 5 bases stayed unmatched. The CDR3 runs to 15 residues. In nucleotides, the CDR3 is TGTGCCAGCAGTTCCAGGGGGAAGAACACCGGGGAGCTGTTTTTT. Protein sequence: CASSSRGKNTGELFF.

V and J are TRBV15 and TRBJ1-5, with D hard to call. The germline V gene has CDR1 LNHNV and CDR2 YYDKDF (reference sequence). With 1 base removed from V and 5 bases from J, the gap between germline ends came to 6 bases. This CDR3 region has 13 residues. The CDR3 spells CATSRALYQPQHF. In DNA form, the CDR3 reads TGTGCCACCAGCAGAGCTTTATATCAGCCCCAGCATTTT.

The chain combines TRBV30 with TRBJ2-5; 8 bases fit TRBD1. V dropped 0 bases and J dropped 5; count of bases not matched to a gene: 8. Germline CDR1 and CDR2: GTSNPN and SVGIG (reference sequence). The CDR3 is 15 residues long. Here the CDR3 DNA reads TGTGCCTGGAGTGTCCTGGACAGGGTGAGGGAGACCCAGTACTTC. Its translation: CAWSVLDRVRETQYF.

J is TRBJ2-5 and V is TRBV5-3, with no clear D. TRBV5-3 is noted as an ORF with a role that remains uncertain. The CDR3 contains 14 residues. V lost 4 bases and J 1 base, leaving 11 bases between the germline ends. This CDR3 reads CARSKTRPQETQYF. The CDR3 DNA sequence: TGTGCCAGAAGCAAAACCAGGCCCCAAGAGACCCAGTACTTC.

J is TRBJ1-1 and V is TRBV12-5; no reliable D call. CDR3 size: 13 residues. Germline assignment: CDR1 LGHNT and CDR2 FRNRAP. Trimming removed 2 bases at V and 5 bases at J, with 9 bases between. In DNA form, the CDR3 reads TGTGCTAGTGGTTTGACCGGCGGGACTGAAGCTTTCTTT. Translation gives CASGLTGGTEAFF.